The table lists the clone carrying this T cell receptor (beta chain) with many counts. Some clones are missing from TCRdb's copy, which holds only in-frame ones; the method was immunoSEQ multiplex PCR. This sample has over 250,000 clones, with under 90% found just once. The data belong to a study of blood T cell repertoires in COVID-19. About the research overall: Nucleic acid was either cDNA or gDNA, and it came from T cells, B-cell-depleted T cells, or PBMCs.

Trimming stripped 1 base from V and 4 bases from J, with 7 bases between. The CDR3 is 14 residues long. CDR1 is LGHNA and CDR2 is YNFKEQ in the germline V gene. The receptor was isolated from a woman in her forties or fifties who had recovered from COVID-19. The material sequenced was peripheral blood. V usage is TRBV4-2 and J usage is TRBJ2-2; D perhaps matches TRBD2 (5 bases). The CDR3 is CASSQGEFTGELFF. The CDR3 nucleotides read TGTGCCAGCAGCCAAGGGGAGTTCACCGGGGAGCTGTTTTTT.